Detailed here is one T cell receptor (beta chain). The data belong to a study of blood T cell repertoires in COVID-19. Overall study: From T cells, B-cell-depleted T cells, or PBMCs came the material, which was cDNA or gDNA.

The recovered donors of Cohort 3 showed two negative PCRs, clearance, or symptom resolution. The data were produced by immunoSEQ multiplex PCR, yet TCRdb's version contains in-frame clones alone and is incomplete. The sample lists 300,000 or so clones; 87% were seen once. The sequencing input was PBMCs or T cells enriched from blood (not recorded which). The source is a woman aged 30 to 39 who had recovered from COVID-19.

CDR3 amino acids: CAGRSTDTQYF. The CDR3, as DNA: TGTGCCGGGAGAAGCACAGATACGCAGTATTTT. This rearrangement joins TRBV24-1 to TRBJ2-3, with D maybe TRBD2 (5 bases). CDR1 is KGHDR and CDR2 is SFDVKD in the germline V gene. V lost 12 bases and J lost 0, with 6 bases in between. The CDR3 length is 11 residues.